What follows are 26 T cell receptor beta chains derived from one specimen sequenced in a study of OX40 agonist ivuxolimab in advanced cancers. Data came from immunoSEQ multiplex PCR; TCRdb stores just in-frame clones and leaves some out. The sample contains more than 90,000 clones, under 90% of which appear only once. The material was CD4+ or CD8+ T cells sorted from blood, obtained in a trial of the OX40 agonist ivuxolimab. The receptors were sampled from an adult with an advanced solid tumor such as melanoma, head and neck, liver or kidney cancer.

The chain joins TRBV4-2 to TRBJ1-2; 9 nucleotides align to TRBD1. Germline CDR1 and CDR2: LGHNA and YNFKEQ. V lost 8 bases, J lost 8 bases, and 9 bases stayed unmatched. The CDR3 has 13 residues. CDR3 protein: CASDPGQGRGYTF. The CDR3 bases are TGTGCCAGCGACCCTGGACAGGGGAGAGGCTACACCTTC.

The chain uses TRBV7-2 and TRBJ2-7; 12 nucleotides match TRBD2. V was clipped by 2 bases and J by 4 bases; unmatched bases: 15. Germline CDR1 reads SGHTA; CDR2 reads FQGNSA. The CDR3 spans 19 residues. CDR3 loop: CASSLWSHQRLAGVYEQYF. CDR3 DNA: TGTGCCAGCAGCTTATGGTCCCACCAAAGACTAGCGGGGGTATACGAGCAGTACTTC.

The chain recombines TRBV2 with TRBJ1-6, with a possible D match to TRBD1 (6 bases). This CDR3 is 17 amino acids long. V was pared by 3 bases and J by 9 bases, with 21 bases between. CDR1 and CDR2 (germline): SNHLY, FYNNEI. The CDR3 coding sequence is TGTGCCAGCAGTGAGTTAGTGGGGGCCGCGGAGGGTTCACCCCTCCACTTT. It specifies CASSELVGAAEGSPLHF.

The chain links TRBV10-3 to TRBJ1-3; D is unclear. Trimming took 3 bases from V and 0 from J, leaving 3 bases between them. CDR3 length equals 13 residues. CDR1 and CDR2 from the germline V gene are ENHRY and SYGVKD. As DNA, the CDR3 is TGTGCCATCAGTGACAACTCTGGAAACACCATATATTTT. Its translation is CAISDNSGNTIYF.

The chain has TRBV4-1 and TRBJ1-2; TRBD1 aligns across 10 bases. In germline, CDR1 is MGHRA, CDR2 YSYEKL. Trimming cost V 0 bases and J 8 bases; bases outside gene matches: 12. CDR3 length: 17 residues. The CDR3 sequence is CASSQDYRPGQGYGYTF. As DNA, the CDR3 is TGCGCCAGCAGCCAAGATTACCGACCGGGACAGGGGTACGGCTACACCTTC.

The chain joins TRBV4-1 to TRBJ2-7; 7 bases align to TRBD2. This CDR3 contains 15 residues. V shed 1 base, J shed 6 bases, and the junction held 9 bases outside the gene matches. Germline V gives CDR1 MGHRA, CDR2 YSYEKL. The CDR3 DNA sequence: TGCGCCAGCAGCCAAGCCCAAGGGAGGGGAGGCGAGCAGTACTTC. As protein: CASSQAQGRGGEQYF.

This rearrangement joins TRBV18 to TRBJ2-1; a weak D match, TRBD1 (6 bases). CDR3 length equals 15 residues. Per the germline V gene, CDR1 is KGHSH and CDR2 is LQKENI. V was pared by 2 bases and J by 2 bases, with 10 bases between. The DNA for the CDR3 is TGTGCCAGCTCACCAGCCGGGACAACCTACAATGAGCAGTTCTTC. Amino acid sequence: CASSPAGTTYNEQFF.

The chain employs TRBV6-5 and TRBJ2-1; D remains ambiguous. This CDR3 has 14 amino acids. V lost 5 bases and J 10 bases, leaving 18 bases between the germline ends. Germline CDR1 and CDR2: MNHEY and SVGAGI. The CDR3 is CASSQGNDPGEQFF. The CDR3 DNA sequence: TGTGCCAGCAGTCAAGGGAATGACCCGGGCGAGCAGTTCTTC.

This clone was recorded once. This sequence joins TRBV7-9 and TRBJ2-7; D possibly matches TRBD1 or TRBD2 (5 bases each). In germline, CDR1 is SEHNR, CDR2 FQNEAQ (reference sequence). The CDR3 is 14 amino acids. Trimming removed 6 bases from V and 0 bases from J, with 12 bases in between. CDR3 loop: CASRRDASSYEQYF. The CDR3 region has the DNA TGTGCCAGCAGACGGGACGCCAGCTCCTACGAGCAGTACTTC.

V is TRBV10-3 and J is TRBJ2-3; D is perhaps TRBD2 (6 bases). The germline V gene encodes CDR1 ENHRY and CDR2 SYGVKD. The CDR3 is 13 residues long. V lost 11 bases and J lost 1, with 13 bases in between. CDR3 in DNA: TGTGCCCTCGGGGCTAGCGGCACAGATACGCAGTATTTT. Its translation is CALGASGTDTQYF.

The V and J genes are TRBV5-1 and TRBJ1-2, with 8 bases identical to TRBD1. The CDR3 has 15 residues. Germline trimming cut 0 bases from V and 7 bases from J; bases unmatched to any gene: 8. Germline lookup yields CDR1 SGHRS and CDR2 YFSETQ. In nucleotides, the CDR3 is TGCGCCAGCAGCTTGGATGGACAGGGTGGGAGTGGCTACACCTTC. It encodes CASSLDGQGGSGYTF.

In its sample, this clone was seen once. The chain combines TRBV6-6 with TRBJ2-5; D might be TRBD2 (6 bases). The germline CDR1 and CDR2 sequences are MNHNY and SVGAGI (reference sequence). Deletions cut 0 bases from V and 6 bases from J, with 14 bases between. This CDR3 has 15 residues. The CDR3: CASSYSGSGGKTQYF. CDR3 DNA: TGTGCCAGCAGTTACTCGGGGAGCGGAGGGAAGACCCAGTACTTC.

The chain recombines TRBV19 with TRBJ2-7; D not resolved. V was shortened by 1 base and J by 4 bases, with 8 bases between the two germline ends. The CDR3 loop spans 13 amino acids. Germline CDR1 reads LNHDA; CDR2 reads SQIVND (reference sequence). The CDR3 protein is CASSIGNPYEQYF. In DNA form, the CDR3 reads TGTGCCAGTAGTATAGGGAACCCTTACGAGCAGTACTTC.

This chain connects TRBV9 to TRBJ2-1, with D maybe TRBD1 (6 bases). V gave up 2 bases and J gave up 9 bases, with 9 bases separating them. The germline gives CDR1 SGDLS, CDR2 YYNGEE. CDR3 length: 12 residues. The CDR3 DNA follows: TGTGCCAGCAGCGTGGGGGCAGCTGAGCAGTTCTTC. It is translated as CASSVGAAEQFF. The whole variable domain, filled in from reference TRBV9 and TRBJ2-1, reads DSGVTQTPKHLITATGQRVTLRCSPRSGDLSVYWYQQSLDQGLQFLIQYYNGEERAKGNILERFSAQQFPDLHSELNLSSLELGDSALYFCASSVGAAEQFFGPGTRLTVL.

The chain employs TRBV5-4 and TRBJ2-3, with D perhaps matching TRBD2 (7 bases). Trimming stripped 1 base from V and 5 bases from J, with 11 bases between. Germline V gives CDR1 SGHNT, CDR2 YYREEE (reference sequence). There are 14 residues in the CDR3. The CDR3 bases are TGTGCCAGCAGCTTGCGGGGGGCTATAGATACGCAGTATTTT. Its protein is CASSLRGAIDTQYF.

CDR3: CASTQTSGDGAFF. The CDR3 DNA reads as TGTGCCAGCACCCAAACCTCAGGGGACGGGGCTTTCTTT. The rearrangement joins TRBV7-9 to TRBJ1-1; maybe TRBD1 (6 bases). Germline loops: CDR1 SEHNR, CDR2 FQNEAQ (reference sequence). V shed 7 bases and J shed 11 bases, with 20 bases lying between them. The CDR3 runs 13 residues.

The chain recombines TRBV27 with TRBJ2-2, with TRBD1 matching 8 bases. CDR3 length: 16 residues. The germline CDR1 and CDR2 sequences are MNHEY and SMNVEV (reference sequence). V was pared by 6 bases and J by 5 bases, with 11 bases of the junction left unmatched. Here the CDR3 reads CASRLGQGEGTGELFF. The CDR3 nucleotides read TGTGCCAGCAGACTTGGACAGGGAGAGGGAACCGGGGAGCTGTTTTTT.

A few counts support this clone. This chain joins TRBV29-1 and TRBJ1-1; the D is unclear. Trimming took off 6 bases at V and 4 bases at J, with 15 bases between the two ends. Germline V gives CDR1 SQVTM, CDR2 ANQGSEA. The CDR3 is 13 residues long. CDR3 DNA: TGCAGCGTGTCTACGGGGATGAGCACTGAAGCTTTCTTT. Protein sequence: CSVSTGMSTEAFF.

The CDR3 DNA reads as TGTGCCAGCAGTACCGGCCGGGGGGCGGGCACTGAAGCTTTCTTT. This sequence encodes CASSTGRGAGTEAFF. V usage is TRBV2 and J usage is TRBJ1-1, with a possible D match to TRBD1 (6 bases). The CDR3 has 15 amino acids. The ends were cut back, 5 bases at V and 4 bases at J, with 17 bases in the middle. The germline CDR1 and CDR2 sequences are SNHLY and FYNNEI.

The rearrangement joins TRBV2 to TRBJ1-6; D remains ambiguous. Trimming removed 4 bases from V and 9 bases from J, with 13 bases in between. This CDR3 has 14 residues. Germline CDR1 SNHLY, CDR2 FYNNEI. The CDR3 sequence: CASSGGDTASPLHF. DNA for the CDR3: TGTGCCAGCAGTGGAGGAGATACGGCTTCACCCCTCCACTTT.

The chain is built from TRBV15 and TRBJ2-7; TRBD1 aligns across 7 bases. J lost 2 bases, V lost 4 bases, and 2 bases had no gene match. CDR3 length: 13 amino acids. CDR1 LNHNV and CDR2 YYDKDF come from the germline V gene (reference sequence). The CDR3 DNA sequence: TGTGCCACCAGCACGGGACAGCCCTACGAGCAGTACTTC. Encoded protein: CATSTGQPYEQYF. Drawing the rest from reference TRBV15 and TRBJ2-7, the complete variable domain is DAMVIQNPRYQVTQFGKPVTLSCSQTLNHNVMYWYQQKSSQAPKLLFHYYDKDFNNEADTPDNFQSRRPNTSFCFLDIRSPGLGDTAMYLCATSTGQPYEQYFGPGTRLTVT.

The chain combines TRBV6-1 with TRBJ2-2; D perhaps matches TRBD2 (5 bases). Deletions cut 7 bases from V and 1 base from J, with 7 bases between. This CDR3 has 13 amino acids. CDR1 is MNHNS, CDR2 SASEGT, per germline. The CDR3 coding sequence is TGTGCCAGCAACGGGGTGAACACCGGGGAGCTGTTTTTT. Amino acids: CASNGVNTGELFF.

The rearrangement uses TRBV5-1 and TRBJ2-2, with TRBD2 matching 8 bases. Per the germline V gene, CDR1 is SGHRS and CDR2 is YFSETQ. The CDR3 has 17 residues. V gave up 4 bases and J gave up 1 base; unmatched junction bases: 9. CDR3 amino acids: CASSHRTSRGNTGELFF. The CDR3 nucleotides are TGCGCCAGCAGCCACAGGACTAGCCGAGGGAACACCGGGGAGCTGTTTTTT.

The chain employs TRBV6-9 and TRBJ1-2, with 7 bases fitting TRBD1. The CDR3 is 15 residues long. Germline loops: CDR1 MNHGY, CDR2 SVAAGI. With V trimmed by 0 bases and J by 4 bases, 5 bases remained unmatched. CDR3 coding DNA: TGTGCCAGCAGTTATTCAGGGGGCGCTGGCTATGGCTACACCTTC. Translation: CASSYSGGAGYGYTF.

This clone was seen a single time. The chain couples TRBV4-2 to TRBJ2-1; 8 positions agree with TRBD2. Losses at the gene ends were 3 bases for V and 6 bases for J; bases not matched to a gene: 7. The CDR3 totals 15 residues. CDR1 LGHNA and CDR2 YNFKEQ come from the germline V gene. The CDR3 DNA sequence: TGTGCCAGCAGCCATGAGGTAGCGGGATTCAATGAGCAGTTCTTC. Its translation is CASSHEVAGFNEQFF.

The chain couples TRBV10-3 to TRBJ2-1; no reliable D call. Trimming took 2 bases from V and 5 from J, leaving 4 bases between them. This CDR3 has 12 amino acids. The V gene's germline CDR1 is ENHRY and CDR2 SYGVKD. CDR3 sequence (DNA): TGTGCCATCAGTGAGAACGACAATGAGCAGTTCTTC. Protein sequence: CAISENDNEQFF.